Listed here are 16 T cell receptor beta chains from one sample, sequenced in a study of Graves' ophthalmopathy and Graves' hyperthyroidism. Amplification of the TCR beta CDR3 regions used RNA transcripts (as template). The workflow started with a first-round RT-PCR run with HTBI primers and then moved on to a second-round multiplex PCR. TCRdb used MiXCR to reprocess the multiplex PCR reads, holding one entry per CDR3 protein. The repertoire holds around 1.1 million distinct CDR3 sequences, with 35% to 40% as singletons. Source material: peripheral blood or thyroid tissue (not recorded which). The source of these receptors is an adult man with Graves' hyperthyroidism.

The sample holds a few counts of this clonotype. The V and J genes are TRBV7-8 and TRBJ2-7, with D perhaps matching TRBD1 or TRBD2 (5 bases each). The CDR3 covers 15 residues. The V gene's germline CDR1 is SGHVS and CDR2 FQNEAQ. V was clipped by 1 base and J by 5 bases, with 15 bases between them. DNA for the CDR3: TGTGCCAGCAGCTTAGTTGGGAGACAGCCCCACGAGCAGTACTTC. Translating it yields CASSLVGRQPHEQYF. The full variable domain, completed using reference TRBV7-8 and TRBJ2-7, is GAGVSQSPRYKVAKRGQDVALRCDPISGHVSLFWYQQALGQGPEFLTYFQNEAQLDKSGLPSDRFFAERPEGSVSTLKIQRTQQEDSAVYLCASSLVGRQPHEQYFGPGTRLTVT.

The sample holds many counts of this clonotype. The CDR3 protein is CASAGHRRKNTEAFF. In DNA form, the CDR3 reads TGTGCCAGTGCGGGACATAGGCGAAAGAACACTGAAGCTTTCTTT. J is TRBJ1-1 and V is TRBV10-3, with a tentative D call TRBD1 (6 bases). V shed 10 bases and J shed 1 base, with 19 bases lying between them. The CDR3 length is 15 residues. Germline lookup yields CDR1 ENHRY and CDR2 SYGVKD.

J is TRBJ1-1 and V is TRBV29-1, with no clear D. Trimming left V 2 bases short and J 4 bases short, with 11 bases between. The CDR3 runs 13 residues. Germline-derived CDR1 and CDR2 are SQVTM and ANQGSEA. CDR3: CSVELLVGTEAFF. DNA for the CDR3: TGCAGCGTTGAATTGTTGGTTGGCACTGAAGCTTTCTTT.

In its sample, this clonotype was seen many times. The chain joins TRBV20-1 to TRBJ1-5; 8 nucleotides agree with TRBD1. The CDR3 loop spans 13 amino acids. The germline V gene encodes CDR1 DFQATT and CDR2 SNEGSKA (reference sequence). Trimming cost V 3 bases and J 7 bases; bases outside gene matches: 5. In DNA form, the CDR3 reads TGCAGTGCTAGCGTACAGGGGGACCAGCCCCAGCATTTT. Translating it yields CSASVQGDQPQHF.

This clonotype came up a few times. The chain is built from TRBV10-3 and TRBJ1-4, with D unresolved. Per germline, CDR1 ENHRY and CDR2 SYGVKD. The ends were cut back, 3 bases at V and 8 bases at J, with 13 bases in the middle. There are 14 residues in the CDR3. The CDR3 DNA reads TGTGCCATCAGTGATGTAAGGACGCCGGAAAAACTGTTTTTT. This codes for CAISDVRTPEKLFF.

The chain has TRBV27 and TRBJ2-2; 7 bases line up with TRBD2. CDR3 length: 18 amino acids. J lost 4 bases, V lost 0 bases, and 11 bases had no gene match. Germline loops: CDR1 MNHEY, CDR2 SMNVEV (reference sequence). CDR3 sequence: CASSLSALRVAGTGELFF. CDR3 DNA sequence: TGTGCCAGCAGTTTATCGGCGCTGCGGGTAGCGGGCACCGGGGAGCTGTTTTTT.

The CDR3 region is CASRGQGTLTQYF. The CDR3 DNA reads TGTGCCAGCCGTGGACAGGGGACTTTGACCCAGTACTTC. This chain links TRBV25-1 with TRBJ2-5; 9 bases are shared with TRBD1. Germline-derived CDR1 and CDR2 are MGHDK and SYGVNS. V lost 8 bases and J lost 7; bases outside the gene matches: 8. The CDR3 loop spans 13 amino acids.

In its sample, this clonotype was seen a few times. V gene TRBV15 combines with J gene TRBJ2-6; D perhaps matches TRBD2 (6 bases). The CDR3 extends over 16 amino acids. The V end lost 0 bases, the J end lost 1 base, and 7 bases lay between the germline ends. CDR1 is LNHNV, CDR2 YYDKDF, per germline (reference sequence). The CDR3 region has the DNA TGTGCCACCAGCAGAGATCGGGAGTCTGGGGCCAACGTCCTGACTTTC. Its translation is CATSRDRESGANVLTF.

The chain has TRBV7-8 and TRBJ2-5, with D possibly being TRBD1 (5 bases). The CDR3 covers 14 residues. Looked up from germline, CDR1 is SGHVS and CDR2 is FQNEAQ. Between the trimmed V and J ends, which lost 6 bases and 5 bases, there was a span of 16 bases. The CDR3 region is CASSLSKGFETQYF. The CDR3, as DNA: TGTGCCAGCAGTTTATCGAAGGGGTTCGAGACCCAGTACTTC. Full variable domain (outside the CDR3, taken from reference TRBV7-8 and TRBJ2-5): GAGVSQSPRYKVAKRGQDVALRCDPISGHVSLFWYQQALGQGPEFLTYFQNEAQLDKSGLPSDRFFAERPEGSVSTLKIQRTQQEDSAVYLCASSLSKGFETQYFGPGTRLLVL.

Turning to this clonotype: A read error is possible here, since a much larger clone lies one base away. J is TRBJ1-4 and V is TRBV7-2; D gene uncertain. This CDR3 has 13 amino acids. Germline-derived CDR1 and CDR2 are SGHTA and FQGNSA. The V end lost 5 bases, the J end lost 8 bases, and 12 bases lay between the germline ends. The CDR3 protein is CASSLLNPEKLFF. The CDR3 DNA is TGTGCCAGCAGCCTTCTTAATCCCGAAAAACTGTTTTTT. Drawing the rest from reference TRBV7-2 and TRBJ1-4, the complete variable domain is GAGVSQSPSNKVTEKGKDVELRCDPISGHTALYWYRQSLGQGLEFLIYFQGNSAPDKSGLPSDRFSAERTGGSVSTLTIQRTQQEDSAVYLCASSLLNPEKLFFGSGTQLSVL.

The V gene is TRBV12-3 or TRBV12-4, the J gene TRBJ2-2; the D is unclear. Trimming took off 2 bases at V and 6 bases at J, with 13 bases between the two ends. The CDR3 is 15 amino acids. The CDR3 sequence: CASSLLLGGPGELFF. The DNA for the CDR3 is TGTGCCAGCAGTTTACTCCTAGGCGGACCCGGGGAGCTGTTTTTT.

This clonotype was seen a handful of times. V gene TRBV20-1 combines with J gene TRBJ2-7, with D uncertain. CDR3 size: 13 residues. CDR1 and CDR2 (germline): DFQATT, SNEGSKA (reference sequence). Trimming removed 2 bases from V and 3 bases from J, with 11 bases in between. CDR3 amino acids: CSARYALSYEQYF. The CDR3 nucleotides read TGCAGTGCTAGATATGCACTGAGCTACGAGCAGTACTTC.

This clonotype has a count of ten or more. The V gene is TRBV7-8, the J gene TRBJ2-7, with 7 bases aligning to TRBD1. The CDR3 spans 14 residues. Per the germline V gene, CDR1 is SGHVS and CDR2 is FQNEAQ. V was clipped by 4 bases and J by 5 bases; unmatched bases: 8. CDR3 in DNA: TGTGCCAGCAGCTCCGACAGGGCAGGTAACGAGCAGTACTTC. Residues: CASSSDRAGNEQYF.

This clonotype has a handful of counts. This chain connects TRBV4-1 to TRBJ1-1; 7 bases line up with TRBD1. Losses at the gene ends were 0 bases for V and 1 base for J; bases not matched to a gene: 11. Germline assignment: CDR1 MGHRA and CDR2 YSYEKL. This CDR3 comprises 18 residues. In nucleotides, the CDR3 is TGCGCCAGCAGCCAAGATAACTCCCTCGCAGGGGGGAACACTGAAGCTTTCTTT. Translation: CASSQDNSLAGGNTEAFF.

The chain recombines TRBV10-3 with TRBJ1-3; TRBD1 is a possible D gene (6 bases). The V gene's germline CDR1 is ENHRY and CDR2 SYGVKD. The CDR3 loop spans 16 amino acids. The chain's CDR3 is CAEGGGTPFSGNTIYF. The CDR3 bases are TGTGCGGAGGGGGGAGGGACACCTTTCTCTGGAAACACCATATATTTT.

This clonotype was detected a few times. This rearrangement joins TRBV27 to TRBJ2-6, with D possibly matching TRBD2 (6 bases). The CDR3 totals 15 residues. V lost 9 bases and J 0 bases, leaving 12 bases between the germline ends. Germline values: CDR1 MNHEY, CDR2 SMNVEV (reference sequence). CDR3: CASRDGGSGANVLTF. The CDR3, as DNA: TGTGCCAGTAGGGACGGGGGCTCTGGGGCCAACGTCCTGACTTTC.